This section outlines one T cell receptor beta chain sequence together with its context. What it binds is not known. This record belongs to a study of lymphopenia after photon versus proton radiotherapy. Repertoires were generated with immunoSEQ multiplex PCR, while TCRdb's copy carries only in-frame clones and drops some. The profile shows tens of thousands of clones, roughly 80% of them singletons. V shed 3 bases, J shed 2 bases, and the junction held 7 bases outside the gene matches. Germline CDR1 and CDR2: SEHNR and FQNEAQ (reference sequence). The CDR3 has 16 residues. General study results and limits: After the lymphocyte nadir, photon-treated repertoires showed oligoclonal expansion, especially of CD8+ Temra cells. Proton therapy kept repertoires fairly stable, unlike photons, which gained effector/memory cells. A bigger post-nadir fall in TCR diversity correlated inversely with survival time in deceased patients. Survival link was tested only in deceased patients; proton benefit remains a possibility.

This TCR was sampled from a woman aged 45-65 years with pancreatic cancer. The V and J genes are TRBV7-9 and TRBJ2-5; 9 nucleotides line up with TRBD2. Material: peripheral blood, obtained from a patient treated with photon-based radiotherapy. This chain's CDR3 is CASSLGTSFSQETQYF. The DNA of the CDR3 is TGTGCCAGCAGCTTGGGGACTAGCTTTTCACAAGAGACCCAGTACTTC.